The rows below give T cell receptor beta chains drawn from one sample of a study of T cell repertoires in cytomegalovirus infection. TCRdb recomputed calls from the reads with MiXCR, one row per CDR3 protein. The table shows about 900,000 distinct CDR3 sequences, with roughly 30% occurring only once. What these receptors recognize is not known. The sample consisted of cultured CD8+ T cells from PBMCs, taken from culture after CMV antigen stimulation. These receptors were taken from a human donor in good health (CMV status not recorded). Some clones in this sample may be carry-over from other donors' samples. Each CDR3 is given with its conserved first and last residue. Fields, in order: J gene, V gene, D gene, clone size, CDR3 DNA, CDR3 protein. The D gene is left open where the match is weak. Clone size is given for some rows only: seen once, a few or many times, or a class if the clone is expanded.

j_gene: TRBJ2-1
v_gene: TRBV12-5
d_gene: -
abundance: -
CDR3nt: TGTGCTAGTGGTGCAGGGGCCCCCTACAATGAGCAGTTCTTC
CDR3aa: CASGAGAPYNEQFF

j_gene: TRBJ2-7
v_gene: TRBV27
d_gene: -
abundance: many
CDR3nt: TGTGCCAGCAGTTTACTAACTACCTACGAGCAGTACTTC
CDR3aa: CASSLLTTYEQYF

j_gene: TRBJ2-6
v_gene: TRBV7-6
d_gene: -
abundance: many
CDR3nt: TGTGCCAGCAGCTTATGGCAGGGCATGGGTACCGTCCTGACTTTC
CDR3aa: CASSLWQGMGTVLTF

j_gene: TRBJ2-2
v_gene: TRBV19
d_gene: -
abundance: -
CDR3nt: TGTGCCGGTCTTCAAAACACCGGGGAGCTGTTTTTT
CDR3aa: CAGLQNTGELFF

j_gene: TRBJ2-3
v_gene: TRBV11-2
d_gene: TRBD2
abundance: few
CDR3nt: TGTGCCAGCAGCTTAGAGTTTAGCGGGGCCCAAGATACGCAGTATTTT
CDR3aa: CASSLEFSGAQDTQYF

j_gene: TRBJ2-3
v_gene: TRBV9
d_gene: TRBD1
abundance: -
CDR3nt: TGTGCCAGCAGCTATCCCGGACAGGGGGCAAAAGATACGCAGTATTTT
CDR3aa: CASSYPGQGAKDTQYF

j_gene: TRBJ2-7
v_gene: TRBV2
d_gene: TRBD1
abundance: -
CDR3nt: TGTGCCAGCATTCCGGCCGGGACAGGGTTTTACGAGCAGTACTTC
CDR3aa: CASIPAGTGFYEQYF

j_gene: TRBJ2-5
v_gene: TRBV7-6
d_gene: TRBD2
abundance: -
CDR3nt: TGTGCCAGCAGCCAACTAGCGGGGGCAGAGACCCAGTACTTC
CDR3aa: CASSQLAGAETQYF

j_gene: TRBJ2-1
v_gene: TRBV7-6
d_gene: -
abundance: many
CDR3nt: TGTGCCAGCAGCTTAGTCCCAGCGGGCCGGGGCAATGAGCAGTTCTTC
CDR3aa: CASSLVPAGRGNEQFF

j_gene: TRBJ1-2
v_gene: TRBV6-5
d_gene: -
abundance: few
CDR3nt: TGTGCCAGTCACCCCGGCGGGTCGAAGGACTATGGCTACACCTTC
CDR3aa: CASHPGGSKDYGYTF

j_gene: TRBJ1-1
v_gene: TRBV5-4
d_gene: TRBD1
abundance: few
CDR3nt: TGTGCCAGCAGCTTGATAACAGGGGGCACTGAAGCTTTCTTT
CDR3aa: CASSLITGGTEAFF

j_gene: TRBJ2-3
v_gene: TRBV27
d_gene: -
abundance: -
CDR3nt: TGTGCCAGCAGTTCCCCCATGAATACGCAGTATTTT
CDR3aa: CASSSPMNTQYF

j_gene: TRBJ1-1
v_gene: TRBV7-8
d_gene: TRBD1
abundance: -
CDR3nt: TGTGCCAGCAGCTTATATCTTACAGGGGGTATTGAAGCTTTCTTT
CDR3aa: CASSLYLTGGIEAFF

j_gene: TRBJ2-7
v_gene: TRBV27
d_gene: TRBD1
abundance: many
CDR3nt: TGTGCCAGCAGCCCCGGACAGGGGAGCTCCTACGAGCAGTACTTC
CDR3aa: CASSPGQGSSYEQYF

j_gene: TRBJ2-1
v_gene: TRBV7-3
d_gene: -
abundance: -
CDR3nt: TGTGCCAGCAGCTTACAGGGTTTCTCCTACAATGAGCAGTTCTTC
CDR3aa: CASSLQGFSYNEQFF

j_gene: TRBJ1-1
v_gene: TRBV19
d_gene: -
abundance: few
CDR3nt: TGTGCCAGTGCTATGATCCCCCATACTGAAGCTTTCTTT
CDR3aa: CASAMIPHTEAFF

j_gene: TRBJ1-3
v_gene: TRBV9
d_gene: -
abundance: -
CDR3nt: TGTGCCAGCAGCGTAGGAGAGTATACTGGAAACACCATATATTTT
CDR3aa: CASSVGEYTGNTIYF

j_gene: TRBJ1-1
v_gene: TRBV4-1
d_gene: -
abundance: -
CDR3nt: TGCGCCAGCAGCCAAGGGCCAGGGCCCACTGAAGCTTTCTTT
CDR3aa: CASSQGPGPTEAFF

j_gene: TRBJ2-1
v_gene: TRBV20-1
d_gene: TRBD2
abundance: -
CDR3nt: TGCAGTGCTTACCCCACTAGCGGGGGGCTCGGTGAGCAGTTCTTC
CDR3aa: CSAYPTSGGLGEQFF

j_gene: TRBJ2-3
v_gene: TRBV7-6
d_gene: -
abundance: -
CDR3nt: TGTGCCAGCAGCTTAGCGGCAGAGAGCACAGATACGCAGTATTTT
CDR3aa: CASSLAAESTDTQYF

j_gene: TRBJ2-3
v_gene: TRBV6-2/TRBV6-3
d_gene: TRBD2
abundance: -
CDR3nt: TGTGCCAGCAGCTCGGGACTAGCAGTAGATACGCAGTATTTT
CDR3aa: CASSSGLAVDTQYF

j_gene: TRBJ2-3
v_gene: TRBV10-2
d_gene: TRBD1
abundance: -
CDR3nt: TGCGCCAGCAGTGACCTTGGACAGGGCTATGGCACAGATACGCAGTATTTT
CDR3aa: CASSDLGQGYGTDTQYF

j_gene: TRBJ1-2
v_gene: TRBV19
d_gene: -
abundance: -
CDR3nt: TGTGCCAGTAGTATAGATCGGGCAGCTCTTTTCTATGGCTACACCTTC
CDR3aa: CASSIDRAALFYGYTF

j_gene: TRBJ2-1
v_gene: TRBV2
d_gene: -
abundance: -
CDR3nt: TGTGTCAGCAGACACCCCAGGAGGTACAATGAGCAGTTCTTC
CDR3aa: CVSRHPRRYNEQFF